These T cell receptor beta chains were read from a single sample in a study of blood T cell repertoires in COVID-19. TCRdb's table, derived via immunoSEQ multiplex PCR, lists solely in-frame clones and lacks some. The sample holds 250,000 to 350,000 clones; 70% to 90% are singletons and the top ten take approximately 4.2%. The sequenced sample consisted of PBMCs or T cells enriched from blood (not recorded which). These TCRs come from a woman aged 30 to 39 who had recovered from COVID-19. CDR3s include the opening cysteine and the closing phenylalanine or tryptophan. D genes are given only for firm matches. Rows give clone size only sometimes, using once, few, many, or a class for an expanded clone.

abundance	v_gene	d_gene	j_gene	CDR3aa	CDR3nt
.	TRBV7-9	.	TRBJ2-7	CASSRPGLPAPYEQYF	TGTGCCAGCAGCCGACCAGGACTGCCTGCCCCCTACGAGCAGTACTTC
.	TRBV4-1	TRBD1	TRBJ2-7	CASSHAQGGYEQYF	TGCGCCAGCAGCCACGCACAGGGGGGTTACGAGCAGTACTTC
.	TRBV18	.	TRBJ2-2	CASSPRWDFTNTGELFF	TGTGCCAGCTCACCACGGTGGGACTTCACGAACACCGGGGAGCTGTTTTTT
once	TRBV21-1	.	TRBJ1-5	CAPAGGSGNQPQHF	TGTGCCCCGGCGGGGGGCTCAGGCAATCAGCCCCAGCATTTT
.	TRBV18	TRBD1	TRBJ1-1	CASSGAGGTEAFF	TGTGCCAGCTCAGGGGCAGGGGGCACTGAAGCTTTCTTT
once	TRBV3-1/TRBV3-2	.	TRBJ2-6	CASSRFKSSGANVLTF	TGTGCCAGCAGCCGATTCAAGAGCTCTGGGGCCAACGTCCTGACTTTC
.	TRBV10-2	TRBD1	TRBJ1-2	CASSEQGAVDYTF	TGCGCCAGCTCCGAACAGGGGGCGGTCGACTACACCTTC
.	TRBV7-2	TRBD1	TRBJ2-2	CASSSSRRGRFFGELFF	TGTGCCAGCAGCAGCTCTAGAAGGGGGCGATTTTTCGGGGAGCTGTTTTTT
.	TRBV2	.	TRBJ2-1	CASNGGVGRNEQFF	TGTGCCAGCAACGGCGGGGTAGGGCGGAATGAGCAGTTCTTC
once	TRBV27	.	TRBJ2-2	CASSLLTGERNTGELFF	TGTGCCAGCAGTTTATTGACAGGAGAGAGGAACACCGGGGAGCTGTTTTTT
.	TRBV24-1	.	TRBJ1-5	CATSDSGVRSNQPQHF	TGTGCCACCAGTGATTCCGGGGTTCGAAGCAATCAGCCCCAGCATTTT
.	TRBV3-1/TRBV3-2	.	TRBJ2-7	CASSLNSYEQYF	TGTGCCAGCAGCCTAAACAGTTACGAGCAGTACTTC
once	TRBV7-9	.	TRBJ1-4	CASSPKRYPSTNEKLFF	TGTGCCAGCAGCCCTAAGAGGTATCCTTCAACTAATGAAAAACTGTTTTTT
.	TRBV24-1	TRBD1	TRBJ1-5	CATSGGTGSYNQPQHF	TGTGCCACCAGTGGGGGGACAGGATCCTATAATCAGCCCCAGCATTTT
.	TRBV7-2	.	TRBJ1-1	CASSSRGGVTEAFF	TGTGCCAGCAGCTCTAGAGGGGGGGTCACTGAAGCTTTCTTT
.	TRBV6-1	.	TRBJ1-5	CASSEIEYQPQHF	TGTGCCAGCAGTGAAATAGAGTATCAGCCCCAGCATTTT
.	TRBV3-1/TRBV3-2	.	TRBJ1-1	CASTPGLNTEAFF	TGTGCCAGCACCCCAGGGCTTAACACTGAAGCTTTCTTT
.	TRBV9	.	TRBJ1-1	CASSNAGPTMNTEAFF	TGTGCCAGCAGCAATGCAGGGCCAACAATGAACACTGAAGCTTTCTTT
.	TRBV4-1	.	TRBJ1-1	CASSQAPVGLGTEAFF	TGCGCCAGCAGCCAAGCCCCCGTAGGACTCGGCACTGAAGCTTTCTTT
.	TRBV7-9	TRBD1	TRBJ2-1	CASRSGQGKKNEQFF	TGTGCCAGCAGATCCGGACAGGGCAAGAAGAATGAGCAGTTCTTC
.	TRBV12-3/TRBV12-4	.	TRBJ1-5	CASSFYGQPQHF	TGTGCCAGCAGTTTTTACGGGCAGCCCCAGCATTTT
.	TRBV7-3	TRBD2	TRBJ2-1	CASSLDRTSGIDEQFF	TGTGCCAGCAGCCTAGACCGGACTAGCGGGATTGATGAGCAGTTCTTC
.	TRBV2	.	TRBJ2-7	CASSEAVQTYEQYF	TGTGCCAGCAGTGAAGCGGTTCAGACCTACGAGCAGTACTTC
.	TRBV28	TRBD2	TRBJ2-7	CASRGSGAYEQYF	TGTGCCAGCAGGGGTAGCGGGGCCTACGAGCAGTACTTC
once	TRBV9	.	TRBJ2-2	CASSVRAGGELFF	TGTGCCAGCAGCGTAAGGGCGGGAGGGGAGCTGTTTTTT
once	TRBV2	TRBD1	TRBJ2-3	CATGQEGGGTDTQYF	TGTGCCACGGGACAGGAGGGGGGTGGCACAGATACGCAGTATTTT
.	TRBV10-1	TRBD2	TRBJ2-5	CASSEATSGGETQYF	TGCGCCAGCAGTGAAGCGACTAGCGGGGGTGAGACCCAGTACTTC
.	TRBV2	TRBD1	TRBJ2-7	CASRQGLSYEQYF	TGTGCCTCCCGACAGGGTCTCTCCTACGAGCAGTACTTC
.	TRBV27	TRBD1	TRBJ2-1	CASRLTGGSYNEQFF	TGTGCCAGCAGGTTGACAGGGGGCTCCTACAATGAGCAGTTCTTC
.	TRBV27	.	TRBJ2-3	CASSFPRAGGGPDTQYF	TGTGCCAGCAGTTTCCCCCGGGCAGGAGGGGGCCCAGATACGCAGTATTTT
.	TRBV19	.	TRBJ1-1	CASQTGINTEAFF	TGTGCCAGTCAGACAGGAATAAATACTGAAGCTTTCTTT
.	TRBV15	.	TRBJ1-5	CATRTGDNSNQPQHF	TGTGCCACCAGAACCGGGGACAATAGCAATCAGCCCCAGCATTTT
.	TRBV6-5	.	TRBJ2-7	CASSLQEQYF	TGTGCCAGCAGCTTACAGGAGCAGTACTTC
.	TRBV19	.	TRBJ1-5	CASGGLPQHF	TGTGCCAGCGGAGGTTTGCCCCAGCATTTT
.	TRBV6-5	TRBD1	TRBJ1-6	CASSSWDRVNSPLHF	TGTGCCAGCAGTTCCTGGGACAGGGTAAATTCACCCCTCCACTTT
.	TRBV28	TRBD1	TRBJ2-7	CAVADRLNEQYF	TGTGCCGTTGCGGACAGGCTTAACGAGCAGTACTTC
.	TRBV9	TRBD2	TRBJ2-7	CASSPTSGTSSSYEQYF	TGTGCCAGCAGCCCAACCTCCGGGACTAGCTCCTCCTACGAGCAGTACTTC
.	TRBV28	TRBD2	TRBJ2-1	CASTSAGGEQFF	TGTGCCAGCACTTCCGCGGGAGGAGAGCAGTTCTTC
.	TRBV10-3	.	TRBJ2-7	CAISAPTGESYEQYF	TGTGCCATCAGTGCCCCGACAGGCGAGAGCTACGAGCAGTACTTC
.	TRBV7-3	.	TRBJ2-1	CASSFTLAEGDEQFF	TGTGCCAGCAGCTTCACGCTAGCGGAGGGGGATGAGCAGTTCTTC
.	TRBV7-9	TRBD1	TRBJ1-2	CASSSLGTGDYGYTF	TGTGCCAGCAGCTCATTGGGGACAGGGGACTATGGCTACACCTTC
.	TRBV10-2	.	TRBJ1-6	CASRERPVAPLHF	TGCGCCAGCAGGGAGCGTCCGGTGGCACCCCTCCACTTT
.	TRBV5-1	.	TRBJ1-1	CASSSSGFNTEAFF	TGCGCCAGCAGCTCGTCAGGGTTCAACACTGAAGCTTTCTTT
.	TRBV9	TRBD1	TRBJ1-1	CASSVARQGDTEAFF	TGTGCCAGCAGCGTAGCCAGACAGGGGGACACTGAAGCTTTCTTT
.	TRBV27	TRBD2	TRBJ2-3	CASKLAGTDTQYF	TGTGCCAGCAAGCTAGCGGGAACAGATACGCAGTATTTT
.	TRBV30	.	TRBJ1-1	CAWSAQMNTEAFF	TGTGCCTGGAGTGCACAAATGAACACTGAAGCTTTCTTT
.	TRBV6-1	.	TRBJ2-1	CATSSNEQFF	TGTGCCACCTCCTCCAATGAGCAGTTCTTC
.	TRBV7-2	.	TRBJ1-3	CASSQYATELSGNTIYF	TGTGCCAGCAGCCAATACGCTACAGAGCTCTCTGGAAACACCATATATTTT
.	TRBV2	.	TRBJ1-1	CASDKNTEAFF	TGTGCCAGTGACAAGAACACTGAAGCTTTCTTT
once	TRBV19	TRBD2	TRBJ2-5	CASSQGLAGEETQYF	TGTGCCAGTAGTCAAGGACTAGCGGGAGAAGAGACCCAGTACTTC
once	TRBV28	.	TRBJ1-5	CASTRPPGGNQPQHF	TGTGCCAGCACCCGGCCCCCGGGAGGGAATCAGCCCCAGCATTTT
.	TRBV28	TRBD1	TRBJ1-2	CASSIGGGRGRSGYTF	TGTGCCAGCAGCATCGGAGGGGGCAGGGGCCGTAGTGGCTACACCTTC
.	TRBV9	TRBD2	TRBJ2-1	CASSGDSGLAGEQFF	TGTGCCAGCAGCGGAGATTCGGGACTAGCGGGTGAGCAGTTCTTC
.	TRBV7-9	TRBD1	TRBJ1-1	CASSAQGASTEAFF	TGTGCCAGCAGCGCACAGGGGGCTAGCACTGAAGCTTTCTTT
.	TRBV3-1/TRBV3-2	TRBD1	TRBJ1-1	CATLPPGDRDAEAFF	TGTGCCACCCTGCCCCCGGGGGACAGGGACGCTGAAGCTTTCTTT
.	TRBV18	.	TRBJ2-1	CASSPFMRGLDSGNEQFF	TGTGCCAGCTCACCATTCATGCGAGGTCTGGACAGCGGCAATGAGCAGTTCTTC
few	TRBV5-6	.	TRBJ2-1	CASSLGQGSHNEQFF	TGTGCCAGCAGCTTGGGTCAGGGGTCACACAATGAGCAGTTCTTC
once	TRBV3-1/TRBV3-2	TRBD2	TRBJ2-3	CASSQDVPSGGPTDTQYF	TGTGCCAGCAGCCAAGATGTGCCTAGCGGGGGACCCACAGATACGCAGTATTTT
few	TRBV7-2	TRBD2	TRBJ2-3	CASSLWASGSGDTQYF	TGTGCCAGCAGCCTGTGGGCTAGCGGGAGCGGGGATACGCAGTATTTT